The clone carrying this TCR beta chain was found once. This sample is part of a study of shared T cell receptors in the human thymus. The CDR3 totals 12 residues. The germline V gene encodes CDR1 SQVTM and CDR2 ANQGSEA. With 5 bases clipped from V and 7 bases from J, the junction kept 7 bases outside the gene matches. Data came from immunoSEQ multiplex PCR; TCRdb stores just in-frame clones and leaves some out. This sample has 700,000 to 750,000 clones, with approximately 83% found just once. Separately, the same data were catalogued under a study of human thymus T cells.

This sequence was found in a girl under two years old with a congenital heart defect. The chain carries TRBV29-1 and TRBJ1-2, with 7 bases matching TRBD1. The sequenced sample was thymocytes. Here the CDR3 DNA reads TGCAGCGTTTGGACAGGTGGAGGTGGCTACACCTTC. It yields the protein CSVWTGGGGYTF.